These 22 T cell receptor beta chains were sequenced from one sample in a study of blood T cell repertoires in COVID-19. Produced via immunoSEQ multiplex PCR; TCRdb's table is partial and in-frame only. The sample contains approximately 230,000 clones, around 84% of which appear only once. Material for sequencing was PBMCs or T cells enriched from blood (not recorded which). The receptors originated from a man aged 40-50 years who had recovered from COVID-19.

This clone was seen more than once but under ten times. The V call is TRBV30, the J call TRBJ1-2; perhaps TRBD1 as D (6 bases). Germline assignment: CDR1 GTSNPN and CDR2 SVGIG (reference sequence). The V end lost 4 bases, the J end lost 5 bases, and 17 bases lay between the germline ends. The CDR3 length is 14 residues. The CDR3 DNA reads TGTGCCTGGACTCACCCCGGGGGGCCTTATGGCTACACCTTC. As protein: CAWTHPGGPYGYTF.

The J gene is TRBJ2-1, the V gene TRBV29-1, with 7 bases lining up with TRBD2. Losses at the gene ends were 6 bases for V and 2 bases for J; bases not matched to a gene: 7. This CDR3 has 14 residues. Germline values: CDR1 SQVTM, CDR2 ANQGSEA. CDR3 amino acids: CSVPGLVPYNEQFF. The CDR3 bases are TGCAGCGTGCCCGGACTAGTTCCCTACAATGAGCAGTTCTTC.

J is TRBJ2-2 and V is TRBV10-3; tentatively, D is TRBD1 (6 bases). The CDR3 sequence is 15 residues long. CDR1 and CDR2 from the germline V gene are ENHRY and SYGVKD. The V end lost 11 bases, the J end lost 2 bases, and 18 bases lay between the germline ends. The CDR3 nucleotides read TGTGCCGCAGGACAGATTACCGTAAACACCGGGGAGCTGTTTTTT. Its protein product is CAAGQITVNTGELFF.

The V gene is TRBV5-4, the J gene TRBJ2-7; TRBD1 agrees at 8 bases. This CDR3 has 14 residues. CDR1 and CDR2 from the germline V gene are SGHNT and YYREEE (reference sequence). V dropped 3 bases and J dropped 2; count of bases not matched to a gene: 4. The CDR3 protein is CASSWGQEAYEQYF. CDR3 nucleotides: TGTGCCAGCAGCTGGGGACAGGAGGCCTACGAGCAGTACTTC. Full variable domain (rest looked up from reference TRBV5-4 and TRBJ2-7): ETGVTQSPTHLIKTRGQQVTLRCSSQSGHNTVSWYQQALGQGPQFIFQYYREEENGRGNFPPRFSGLQFPNYSSELNVNALELDDSALYLCASSWGQEAYEQYFGPGTRLTVT.

J is TRBJ1-1 and V is TRBV27, with 9 bases fitting TRBD1. The CDR3 sequence is 14 residues long. V lost 2 bases and J lost 6; bases outside the gene matches: 4. CDR1 is MNHEY, CDR2 SMNVEV, per germline (reference sequence). The CDR3 is CASSLRQGVAEAFF. CDR3 DNA: TGTGCCAGCAGTTTACGACAGGGGGTGGCTGAAGCTTTCTTT.

V and J are TRBV15 and TRBJ1-5, with a possible D match to TRBD1 (5 bases). The V gene lost 0 bases and the J gene lost 2 bases, with 5 bases spanning the gap. Germline CDR1 reads LNHNV; CDR2 reads YYDKDF (reference sequence). This CDR3 has 14 residues. The CDR3 sequence: CATSRDRGNQPQHF. As DNA, the CDR3 is TGTGCCACCAGCAGAGACAGGGGCAATCAGCCCCAGCATTTT.

The chain is built from TRBV25-1 and TRBJ2-3; D not resolved. CDR1 and CDR2 (germline): MGHDK, SYGVNS. This CDR3 comprises 12 residues. Trimming stripped 6 bases from V and 2 bases from J, with 6 bases between. CDR3 sequence reads: CASSKHTDTQYF. The CDR3, as DNA: TGTGCCAGCAGCAAACACACAGATACGCAGTATTTT. The full variable domain, rest sourced from reference TRBV25-1 and TRBJ2-3, is EADIYQTPRYLVIGTGKKITLECSQTMGHDKMYWYQQDPGMELHLIHYSYGVNSTEKGDLSSESTVSRIRTEHFPLTLESARPSHTSQYLCASSKHTDTQYFGPGTRLTVL.

The chain recombines TRBV4-1 with TRBJ2-2, with D tentatively TRBD2 (5 bases). This CDR3 is 14 amino acids long. V was trimmed by 0 bases and J by 6 bases, leaving 8 bases between them. Germline CDR1 MGHRA, CDR2 YSYEKL. The CDR3 DNA follows: TGCGCCAGCAGCCAAGAGCCGCGGGCCGGGGAGCTGTTTTTT. Protein: CASSQEPRAGELFF.

This chain connects TRBV14 to TRBJ2-3; 7 nucleotides align to TRBD2. This CDR3 is built from 16 residues. Germline CDR1 reads SGHDN; CDR2 reads FVKESK. After removal of 0 bases from V and 2 bases from J, the junction contained 5 bases not matched to a gene. The CDR3 is CASSQDRLAATDTQYF. The CDR3, as DNA: TGTGCCAGCAGCCAAGATCGTCTAGCGGCCACAGATACGCAGTATTTT.

The V and J genes are TRBV19 and TRBJ1-1, with TRBD1 matching 10 bases. After removal of 7 bases from V and 5 bases from J, the junction contained 10 bases not matched to a gene. Germline values: CDR1 LNHDA, CDR2 SQIVND (reference sequence). The CDR3 contains 15 residues. The CDR3 region is CASTQGGTGDTEAFF. CDR3 DNA: TGTGCCAGTACCCAAGGGGGGACAGGGGATACTGAAGCTTTCTTT.

The gene calls are TRBV30 and TRBJ2-4; the D gene is possibly TRBD2 (6 bases). With 2 bases removed from V and 16 bases from J, the gap between germline ends came to 15 bases. Germline CDR1 reads GTSNPN; CDR2 reads SVGIG (reference sequence). CDR3 length equals 11 residues. The CDR3: CAWSSSSVLYF. The DNA of the CDR3 is TGTGCCTGGAGTTCATCTAGCGTACTCTACTTC.

J is TRBJ2-1 and V is TRBV2, with D maybe TRBD2 (6 bases). The CDR3 spans 14 residues. Germline CDR1 and CDR2: SNHLY and FYNNEI. Trimming removed 3 bases at V and 5 bases at J, with 11 bases between. The CDR3 DNA sequence: TGTGCCAGCAGTGACTGGCCTAGCGACAATGAGCAGTTCTTC. Protein: CASSDWPSDNEQFF.

The gene calls are TRBV28 and TRBJ2-5, with D possibly being TRBD1 (5 bases). The CDR3 is made up of 15 amino acids. Per germline, CDR1 MDHEN and CDR2 SYDVKM. The ends were cut back, 1 base at V and 1 base at J, with 10 bases in the middle. DNA of the CDR3: TGTGCCAGCAGTTTATTCGGCAGGGCCCAAGAGACCCAGTACTTC. It is translated as CASSLFGRAQETQYF.

This chain links TRBV9 with TRBJ2-1; 14 positions agree with TRBD2. This CDR3 has 16 amino acids. Germline CDR1 reads SGDLS; CDR2 reads YYNGEE. J lost 8 bases, V lost 2 bases, and 6 bases had no gene match. The CDR3 protein is CASSVGLAGGFDEQFF. CDR3 nucleotides: TGTGCCAGCAGCGTCGGACTAGCGGGGGGTTTTGATGAGCAGTTCTTC. Full variable domain (remainder filled in from reference TRBV9 and TRBJ2-1): DSGVTQTPKHLITATGQRVTLRCSPRSGDLSVYWYQQSLDQGLQFLIQYYNGEERAKGNILERFSAQQFPDLHSELNLSSLELGDSALYFCASSVGLAGGFDEQFFGPGTRLTVL.

This clone was seen only once. The V gene is TRBV18, the J gene TRBJ1-1, with D unclear. The CDR3 sequence is 14 residues long. Trimming shortened V by 3 bases and J by 3 bases, and 11 bases separated the two germline ends. Germline V lookup: CDR1 KGHSH, CDR2 LQKENI. The CDR3 DNA is TGTGCCAGCTCACCGACGGGAACGTACACTGAAGCTTTCTTT. It specifies CASSPTGTYTEAFF.

The chain uses TRBV29-1 and TRBJ1-1, with TRBD1 as a possible D gene (6 bases). CDR3 length equals 13 residues. Germline V gene lookup returns CDR1 SQVTM and CDR2 ANQGSEA. CDR3 sequence: CSSLGTPNTEAFF. The CDR3 DNA reads as TGCAGTTCCCTCGGGACACCGAACACTGAAGCTTTCTTT.

This clone was detected only a few times. In DNA, the CDR3 is TGTGCCAGCAGTTTAGGCAGAAATGGCTACACCTTC. Its protein product is CASSLGRNGYTF. V is TRBV12-3 or TRBV12-4 and J is TRBJ1-2, with unresolved D. The CDR3 has 12 amino acids. Trimming stripped 1 base from V and 6 bases from J, with 6 bases between.

The chain carries TRBV3-1 (or the pseudogene TRBV3-2) and TRBJ1-1; unclear D gene. Germline V CDR1 and CDR2: LGHDT, YNNKEL (reference sequence). The germline V and J ends were trimmed by 1 base and 10 bases, with 10 bases remaining between them. The CDR3 extends over 12 amino acids. The CDR3 sequence is CASSQVRGIAFF. DNA for the CDR3: TGTGCCAGCAGCCAAGTCCGAGGGATAGCTTTCTTT.

This chain links TRBV7-8 with TRBJ2-3, with TRBD2 as a possible D gene (6 bases). From germline, CDR1 is SGHVS and CDR2 FQNEAQ. V shed 1 base and J shed 5 bases, with 10 bases lying between them. The CDR3 length is 14 residues. The CDR3 reads CASSLGGSGDTQYF. CDR3 sequence (DNA): TGTGCCAGCAGCTTAGGTGGTAGCGGAGATACGCAGTATTTT. Filled out from reference TRBV7-8 and TRBJ2-3, the complete variable domain reads GAGVSQSPRYKVAKRGQDVALRCDPISGHVSLFWYQQALGQGPEFLTYFQNEAQLDKSGLPSDRFFAERPEGSVSTLKIQRTQQEDSAVYLCASSLGGSGDTQYFGPGTRLTVL.

The CDR3 protein is CASSPGQGEVNTEAFF. In DNA form, the CDR3 reads TGCGCCAGCAGCCCCGGACAGGGGGAGGTGAACACTGAAGCTTTCTTT. The rearrangement uses TRBV4-3 and TRBJ1-1; 10 bases are a match to TRBD1. V lost 4 bases to trimming and J lost 0 bases; unmatched junction nucleotides: 5. The CDR3 contains 16 residues. CDR1 is LGHNA, CDR2 YSLEER, per germline.

The V call is TRBV15, the J call TRBJ2-5; D remains unclear. CDR3 length equals 14 residues. V was trimmed by 1 base and J by 6 bases, leaving 12 bases between them. Looked up from germline, CDR1 is LNHNV and CDR2 is YYDKDF (reference sequence). The chain's CDR3 is CATSRASSTQTQYF. The CDR3 DNA follows: TGTGCCACCAGCAGAGCGAGTAGTACGCAGACCCAGTACTTC.

This chain connects TRBV6-6 to TRBJ2-2; D not certain. CDR3 length: 15 residues. V lost 4 bases to trimming and J lost 2 bases, with 11 bases between them. Germline V lookup: CDR1 MNHNY, CDR2 SVGAGI (reference sequence). The CDR3 protein is CASSLESPNTGELFF. In nucleotides, the CDR3 is TGTGCCAGCAGTTTAGAATCCCCTAACACCGGGGAGCTGTTTTTT.